Here is one T cell receptor (beta chain) with its context. This entry is derived from a study of beta chain features in type 1 diabetes. The authors reverse transcribed all of the isolated RNA, so sequencing captured expressed TCRB transcripts. The protocol was immunoSEQ multiplex PCR, while the TCRdb copy is restricted to in-frame clones and leaves out a portion. The repertoire includes roughly 610,000 clones, around 15% of them detected once, and approximately 0.093% sits in the top ten. This CDR3 has 14 residues. Germline V gene sequence: CDR1 SGHVS, CDR2 FQNEAQ. V lost 5 bases to trimming and J lost 7 bases; unmatched junction nucleotides: 10.

The clonotype was recovered from a man aged 18 to 35 in good health. The J gene is TRBJ1-2, the V gene TRBV7-8; 7 bases line up with TRBD1. Sequencing used naive CD4+ T cells from blood. In DNA, the CDR3 is TGTGCCAGCAGCGCCCGACAGGGAGAAGGTGGCTACACCTTC. Residues: CASSARQGEGGYTF.